The 9 T cell receptor beta chains in this list originate from one sample, sequenced in a study of beta chain features in type 1 diabetes. General observations from the study: Moderate but significant shortening of TCRB CDR3s was recorded in all four CD4+ subsets from Type 1 diabetes patients.

Reverse transcribing all isolated RNA meant expressed TCRB transcripts were sequenced. TCRdb's table, derived via immunoSEQ multiplex PCR, lists solely in-frame clones and lacks some. The table has some 200,000 clones, 15% to 20% seen once. These receptors have no known antigen. Sequencing input: naive CD4+ T cells from blood. Source of these receptors: a man aged 25 to 40 with type 1 diabetes.

This clone came up a few times. The V gene is TRBV5-6, the J gene TRBJ2-3; D is uncertain. Trimming cost V 2 bases and J 4 bases, with 5 bases left between them. The CDR3 runs to 12 residues. Germline lookup yields CDR1 SGHDT and CDR2 YYEEEE. The CDR3 nucleotides are TGTGCCAGCAGCTTCCGGCCAGATACGCAGTATTTT. It is translated as CASSFRPDTQYF.

The rearrangement links TRBV6-5 to TRBJ2-3; D uncertain. Trimming removed 6 bases from V and 9 bases from J, with 10 bases in between. This CDR3 spans 11 amino acids. In germline, CDR1 is MNHEY, CDR2 SVGAGI. CDR3 amino acids: CASRGGPTQYF. DNA for the CDR3: TGTGCCAGCAGGGGCGGACCCACGCAGTATTTT.

This chain links TRBV11-2 with TRBJ1-2, with D unresolved. Trimming pared 0 bases from V and 4 bases from J, leaving 12 bases between. Germline values: CDR1 SGHAT, CDR2 FQNNGV. This CDR3 region has 15 residues. CDR3 coding DNA: TGTGCCAGCAGCTTAGAGTGGGGTAGTGGCTATGGCTACACCTTC. This codes for CASSLEWGSGYGYTF.

This clone was detected only a few times. The chain recombines TRBV30 with TRBJ1-2; D remains ambiguous. The V and J ends lost 1 base and 7 bases respectively, with 19 bases between them. CDR3 length: 15 amino acids. Germline V gene data show CDR1 as GTSNPN and CDR2 as SVGIG (reference sequence). CDR3 residues: CAWSELAWAEAGYTF. The CDR3 region has the DNA TGTGCCTGGAGTGAGTTGGCTTGGGCAGAGGCTGGCTACACCTTC.

This clone has more than one count but fewer than ten. The rearrangement uses TRBV7-2 and TRBJ2-5, with D uncertain. V lost 1 base, J lost 5 bases, and 11 bases lay in between. CDR3 size: 14 residues. CDR1 and CDR2 from the germline V gene are SGHTA and FQGNSA. The CDR3 DNA sequence: TGTGCCAGCAGCTTAGATACGCGTATGGAGACCCAGTACTTC. It codes for CASSLDTRMETQYF.

The chain has TRBV27 and TRBJ2-7, with TRBD2 matching over 10 bases. J lost 9 bases, V lost 5 bases, and 13 bases had no gene match. CDR1 is MNHEY and CDR2 is SMNVEV in the germline V gene (reference sequence). The CDR3 is 15 amino acids. The CDR3 DNA sequence: TGTGCCAGCAGTCGCGGACTAGCGGAAAATAAAGGGCAGTACTTC. It yields the protein CASSRGLAENKGQYF.

This clone has only a few counts. Here the CDR3 DNA reads TGTGCCAGTAGCCCCGGACTAGCGGGAGGGACCGGGGAGCTGTTTTTT. Amino acid sequence: CASSPGLAGGTGELFF. This sequence joins TRBV19 and TRBJ2-2, with 15 bases fitting TRBD2. Unmatched junction bases numbered 4, after V lost 6 bases and J lost 5 bases. Looked up from germline, CDR1 is LNHDA and CDR2 is SQIVND (reference sequence). The CDR3 runs to 16 residues.

On this clone: The sample carries other DNA sequences with the same CDR3. J is TRBJ2-2 and V is TRBV9; TRBD2 agrees at 8 bases. Per germline, CDR1 SGDLS and CDR2 YYNGEE. With V trimmed by 0 bases and J by 4 bases, 2 bases remained unmatched. This CDR3 comprises 15 residues. CDR3 coding DNA: TGTGCCAGCAGCGTAGGGCTAGCGGGCACCGGGGAGCTGTTTTTT. This gives the protein CASSVGLAGTGELFF.

This clone was counted between two and nine times. The J gene is TRBJ2-5, the V gene TRBV29-1; either TRBD1 or TRBD2 may fit D (5 bases each). Germline values: CDR1 SQVTM, CDR2 ANQGSEA. The germline V and J ends were trimmed by 3 bases and 7 bases, with 15 bases remaining between them. The CDR3 contains 13 residues. CDR3 nucleotide sequence: TGCAGCGTTGATAAAGGGACGGAAGGGACCCAGTACTTC. Translated: CSVDKGTEGTQYF.